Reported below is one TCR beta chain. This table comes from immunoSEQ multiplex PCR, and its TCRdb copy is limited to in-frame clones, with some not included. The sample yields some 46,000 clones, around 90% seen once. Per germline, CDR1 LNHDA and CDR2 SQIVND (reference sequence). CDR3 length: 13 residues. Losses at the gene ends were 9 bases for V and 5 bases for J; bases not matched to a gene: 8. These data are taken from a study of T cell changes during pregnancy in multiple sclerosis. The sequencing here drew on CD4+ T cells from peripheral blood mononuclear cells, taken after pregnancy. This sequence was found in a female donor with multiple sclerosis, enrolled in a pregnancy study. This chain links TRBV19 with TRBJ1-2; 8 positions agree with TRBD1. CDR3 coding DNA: TGTGCCAGCGGGGGACAGGCCTATTATGGCTACACCTTC. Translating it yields CASGGQAYYGYTF.